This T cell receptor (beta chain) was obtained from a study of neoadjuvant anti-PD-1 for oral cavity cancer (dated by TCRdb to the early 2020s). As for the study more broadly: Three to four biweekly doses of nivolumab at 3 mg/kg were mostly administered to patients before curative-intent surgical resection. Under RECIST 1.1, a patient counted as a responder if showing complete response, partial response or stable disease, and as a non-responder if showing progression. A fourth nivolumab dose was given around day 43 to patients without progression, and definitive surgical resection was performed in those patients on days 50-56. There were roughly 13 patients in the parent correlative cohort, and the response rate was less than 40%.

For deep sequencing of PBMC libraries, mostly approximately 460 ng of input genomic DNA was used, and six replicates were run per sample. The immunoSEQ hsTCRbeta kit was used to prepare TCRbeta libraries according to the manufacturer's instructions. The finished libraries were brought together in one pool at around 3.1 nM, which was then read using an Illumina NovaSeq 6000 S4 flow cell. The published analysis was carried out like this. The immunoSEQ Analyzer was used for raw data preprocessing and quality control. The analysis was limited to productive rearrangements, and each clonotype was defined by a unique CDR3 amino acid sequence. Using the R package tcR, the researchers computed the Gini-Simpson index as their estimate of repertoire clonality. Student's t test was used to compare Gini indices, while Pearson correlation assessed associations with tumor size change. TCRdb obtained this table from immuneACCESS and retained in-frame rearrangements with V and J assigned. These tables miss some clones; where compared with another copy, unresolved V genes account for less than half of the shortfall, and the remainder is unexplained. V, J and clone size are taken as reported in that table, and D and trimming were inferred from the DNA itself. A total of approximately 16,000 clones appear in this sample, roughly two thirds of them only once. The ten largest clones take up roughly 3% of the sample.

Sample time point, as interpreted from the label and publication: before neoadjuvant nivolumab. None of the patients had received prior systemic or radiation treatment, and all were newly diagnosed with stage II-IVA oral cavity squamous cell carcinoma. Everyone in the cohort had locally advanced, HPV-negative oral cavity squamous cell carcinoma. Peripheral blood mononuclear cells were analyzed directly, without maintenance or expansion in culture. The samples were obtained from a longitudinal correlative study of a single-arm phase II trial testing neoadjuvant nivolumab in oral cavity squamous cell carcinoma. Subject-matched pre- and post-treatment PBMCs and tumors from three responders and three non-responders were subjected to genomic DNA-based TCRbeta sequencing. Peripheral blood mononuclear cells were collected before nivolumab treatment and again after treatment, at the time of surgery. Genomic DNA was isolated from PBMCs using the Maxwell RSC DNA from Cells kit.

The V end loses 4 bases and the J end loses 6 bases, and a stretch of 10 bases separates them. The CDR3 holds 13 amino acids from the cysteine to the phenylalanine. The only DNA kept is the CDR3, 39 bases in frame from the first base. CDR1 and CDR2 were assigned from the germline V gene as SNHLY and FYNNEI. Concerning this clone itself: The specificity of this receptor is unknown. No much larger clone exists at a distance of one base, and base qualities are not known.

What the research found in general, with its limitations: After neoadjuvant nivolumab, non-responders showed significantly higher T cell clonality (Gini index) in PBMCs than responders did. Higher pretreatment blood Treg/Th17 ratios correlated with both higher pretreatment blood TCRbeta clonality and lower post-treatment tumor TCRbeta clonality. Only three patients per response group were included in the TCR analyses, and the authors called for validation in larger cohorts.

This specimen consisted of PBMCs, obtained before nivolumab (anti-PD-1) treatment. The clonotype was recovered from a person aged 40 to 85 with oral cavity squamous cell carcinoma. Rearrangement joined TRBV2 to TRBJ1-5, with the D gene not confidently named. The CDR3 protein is CASSGISGQPQHF. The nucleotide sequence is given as TGTGCCAGCAGTGGGATCTCGGGTCAGCCCCAGCATTTT.